This T cell receptor beta chain was recorded in a study of T cells in Graves' hyperthyroidism and ophthalmopathy. Points from the study as a whole: In the blood, most expanded thyroid clonotypes above 0.001 appeared as well.

This clonotype occurred a few times. What it binds is unknown. Germline lookup yields CDR1 SGHKS and CDR2 YYEKEE (reference sequence). The CDR3 covers 16 residues. Losses at the gene ends were 0 bases for V and 1 base for J; bases not matched to a gene: 4. RNA transcripts gave rise to amplified TCR beta CDR3 regions. The study used the HTBI primer set for a first-round RT-PCR of the TCR CDR3. Each CDR3 protein gets one entry after TCRdb re-called the multiplex PCR reads with MiXCR. The sample yields approximately 330,000 distinct CDR3 sequences, 18% seen once. Sequenced sample: blood. The source is a woman aged 50 to 60 with Graves' hyperthyroidism. The chain recombines TRBV5-5 with TRBJ1-5; the match to TRBD1 covers 7 bases. CDR3 in DNA: TGTGCCAGCAGCTTGGGGGGGGACAGAAGCAATCAGCCCCAGCATTTT. Translation gives CASSLGGDRSNQPQHF.